In this sample, the clone carrying this TCR beta chain turned up once. Its antigen is not known. V lost 1 base and J lost 7, with 14 bases in between. Per germline, CDR1 SGHRS and CDR2 YFSETQ. The CDR3 is 14 amino acids. The data were obtained in a study of OX40 agonist ivuxolimab in advanced cancers. The wider study: An anti-OX40 (CD134) antibody with agonistic activity, ivuxolimab, was administered to patients. Study-level points and caveats: Partial responders receiving 0.1-3.0 mg/kg showed among the lowest clonal expansion. No determination was made of the antigen specificity of the expanded peripheral T cells. Low levels of normalized T-cell clonal expansion also appeared in some nonresponders.

Repertoires were generated with immunoSEQ multiplex PCR, while TCRdb's copy carries only in-frame clones and drops some. The table lists 70,000 or so clones, about 85% of them singletons. The receptor's source is an adult with an advanced solid tumor such as melanoma, head and neck, liver or kidney cancer. The chain employs TRBV5-1 and TRBJ1-2, with D unclear. This specimen was CD4+ or CD8+ T cells sorted from blood, taken in a trial of the OX40 agonist ivuxolimab. CDR3 bases: TGCGCCAGCAGCTTGATACAATTTTCTTCTGGCTACACCTTC. Translating it yields CASSLIQFSSGYTF.